This TCR beta chain emerged from a study of somatic mutations in cytotoxic T cells in rheumatoid arthritis. Notes on the study in general: Exceedance of 20% of CD8+ cells by the largest CD8+ clone occurred in 8 of 65 patients. Rheumatoid arthritis patients were compared with age-matched healthy controls, and their CD8+ T-cell clonality did not differ significantly.

Comment on this clone: Its matching antigen is unknown.

Profiling relied on immunoSEQ multiplex PCR, and the TCRdb table lists in-frame clones only, not all of them. This table has more than 35,000 clones, roughly four fifths appearing once. The V end lost 2 bases, the J end lost 0 bases, and 9 bases lay between the germline ends. CDR3 length: 15 amino acids. Per the germline V gene, CDR1 is MNHEY and CDR2 is SVGAGI. Positive magnetic bead selection, which isolated the CD4+ and CD8+ cells, was followed by a flow cytometry check of purity. The rearrangement joins TRBV6-5 to TRBJ2-3; D not resolved. This sequence originates from a man in his forties in good health. The sample taken for sequencing was CD8+ T cells sorted from blood. In DNA, the CDR3 is TGTGCCAGCAGTTACGGCGGATCTAGCACAGATACGCAGTATTTT. It is translated as CASSYGGSSTDTQYF.